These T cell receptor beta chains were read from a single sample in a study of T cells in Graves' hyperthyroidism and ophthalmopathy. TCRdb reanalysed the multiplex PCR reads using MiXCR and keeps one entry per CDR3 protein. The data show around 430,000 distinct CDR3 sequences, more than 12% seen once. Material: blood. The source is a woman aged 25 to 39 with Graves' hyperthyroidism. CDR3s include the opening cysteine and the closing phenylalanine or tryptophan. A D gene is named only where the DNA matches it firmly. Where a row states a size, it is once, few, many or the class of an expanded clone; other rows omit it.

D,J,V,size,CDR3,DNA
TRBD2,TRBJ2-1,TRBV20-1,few,CSAVLAGGRNEQFF,TGCAGTGCTGTACTAGCGGGAGGGAGGAATGAGCAGTTCTTC
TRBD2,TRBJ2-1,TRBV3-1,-,CASSGALAGNEQFF,TGTGCCAGCTCCGGCGCGCTAGCGGGAAATGAGCAGTTCTTC
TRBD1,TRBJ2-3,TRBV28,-,CASSPGQGMSTDTQYF,TGTGCCAGTTCTCCGGGACAGGGGATGAGCACAGATACGCAGTATTTT
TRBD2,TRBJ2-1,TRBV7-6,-,CASSLELAGSVKQFF,TGTGCCAGCAGCTTAGAACTAGCGGGATCTGTGAAGCAGTTCTTC
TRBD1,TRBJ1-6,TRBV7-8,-,CASSFPGQSNSPLHF,TGTGCCAGCAGTTTTCCGGGACAGAGTAATTCACCCCTCCACTTT
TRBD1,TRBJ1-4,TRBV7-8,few,CASSPRGQANEKLFF,TGTGCCAGCAGCCCCCGAGGACAGGCTAATGAAAAACTGTTTTTT
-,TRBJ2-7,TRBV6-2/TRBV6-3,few,CASSYSISGSEQYF,TGTGCCAGCAGTTACTCGATTTCCGGGAGCGAGCAGTACTTC
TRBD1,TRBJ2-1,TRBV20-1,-,CSAGGQGSILF,TGCAGTGCGGGGGGACAGGGCTCAATCCTCTTC
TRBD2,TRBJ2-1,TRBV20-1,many,CSADNSGMIYNEQFF,TGCAGTGCTGATAATAGCGGGATGATCTACAATGAGCAGTTCTTC
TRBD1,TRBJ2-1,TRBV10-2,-,CASSEGDRVRINEQFF,TGCGCCAGCAGTGAGGGTGACAGGGTGAGAATCAATGAGCAGTTCTTC
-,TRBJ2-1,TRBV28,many,CASSTRDLRNEQFF,TGTGCCAGCTCTACCCGGGACTTACGCAATGAGCAGTTCTTC
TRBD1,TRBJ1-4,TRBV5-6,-,CASSLTGGVNEKLFF,TGTGCCAGCAGCTTGACAGGGGGGGTTAATGAAAAACTGTTTTTT
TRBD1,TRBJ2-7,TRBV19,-,CASRLGQGFGEQYF,TGTGCCAGTAGACTAGGACAGGGGTTCGGCGAGCAGTACTTC